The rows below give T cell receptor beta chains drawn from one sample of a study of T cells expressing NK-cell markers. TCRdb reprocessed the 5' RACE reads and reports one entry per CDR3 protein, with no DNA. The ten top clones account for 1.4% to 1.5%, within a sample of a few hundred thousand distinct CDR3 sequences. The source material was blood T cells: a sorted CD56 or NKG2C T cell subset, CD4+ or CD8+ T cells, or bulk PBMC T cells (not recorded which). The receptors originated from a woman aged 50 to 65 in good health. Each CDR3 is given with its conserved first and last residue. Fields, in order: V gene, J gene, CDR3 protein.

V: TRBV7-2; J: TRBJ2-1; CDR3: CASSLAASGPSYNEQFF
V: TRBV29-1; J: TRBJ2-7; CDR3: CSVEGPLNGEQYF
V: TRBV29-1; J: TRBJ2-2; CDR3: CSVEYGRTGELFF
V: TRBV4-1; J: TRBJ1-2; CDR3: CASSHEGLDGYTF
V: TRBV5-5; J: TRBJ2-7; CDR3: CASSLYGGQGAYEQYF
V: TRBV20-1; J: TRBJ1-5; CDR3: CSATTGQNQPQHF
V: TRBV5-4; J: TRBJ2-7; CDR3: CASSSSGTPYEQYF
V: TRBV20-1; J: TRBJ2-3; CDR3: CSASGRYRTDTQYF
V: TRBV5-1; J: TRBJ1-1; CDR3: CASRTGVMNTEAFF
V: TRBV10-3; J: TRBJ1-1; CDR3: CAISAVAGTEAFF
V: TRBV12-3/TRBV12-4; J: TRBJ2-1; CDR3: CASRTSGSSSEQFF
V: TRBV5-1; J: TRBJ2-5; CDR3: CASSLQNLETQYF
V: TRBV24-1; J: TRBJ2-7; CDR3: CATSESGTNYEQYF
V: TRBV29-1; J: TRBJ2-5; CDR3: CSVSRGLEETQYF
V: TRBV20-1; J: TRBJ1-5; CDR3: CSASAGDFTAQHF
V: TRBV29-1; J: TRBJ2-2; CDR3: CSVAGPAPNTGELFF
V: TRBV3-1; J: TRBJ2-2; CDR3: CASSSLAETNTGELFF
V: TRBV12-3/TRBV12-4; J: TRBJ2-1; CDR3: CASSPPLRFSSYNEQFF
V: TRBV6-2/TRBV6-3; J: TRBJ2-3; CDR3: CASALGQVPTDTQYF
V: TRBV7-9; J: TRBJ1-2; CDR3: CASSFGQGLGGYTF
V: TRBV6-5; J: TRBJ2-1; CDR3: CASSLAGGPFNEQFF
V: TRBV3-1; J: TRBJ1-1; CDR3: CASSQDRRRWNTEAFF
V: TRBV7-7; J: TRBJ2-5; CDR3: CASSPGTFVETQYF
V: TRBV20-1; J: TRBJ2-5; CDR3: CSAPGGGGIKTQYF
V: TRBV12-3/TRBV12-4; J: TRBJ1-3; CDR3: CASKNPTPESSGNTIYF
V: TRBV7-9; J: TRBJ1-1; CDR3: CASSQPPGQQNTEAFF
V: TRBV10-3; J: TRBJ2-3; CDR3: CAIRDRETDTQYF
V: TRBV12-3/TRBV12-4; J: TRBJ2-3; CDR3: CASSPPEGLGTQYF
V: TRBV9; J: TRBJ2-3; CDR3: CASSAAGGQDTQYF
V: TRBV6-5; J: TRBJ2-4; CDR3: CASSYSSILAKNIQYF
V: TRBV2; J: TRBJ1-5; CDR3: CASSEGGTASGWPQHF
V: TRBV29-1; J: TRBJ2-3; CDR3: CSVQGWGAGADTQYF
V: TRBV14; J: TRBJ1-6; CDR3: CASSQDRGGNSPLHF
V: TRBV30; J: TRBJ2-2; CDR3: CAWSRSMLSGTGELFF
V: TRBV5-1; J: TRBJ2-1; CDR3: CASSLTLGNEQFF
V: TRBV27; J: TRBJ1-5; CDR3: CASSPRGQGGNSNQPQHF
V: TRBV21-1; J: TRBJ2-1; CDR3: CASTYPARGTQDTDEQFF
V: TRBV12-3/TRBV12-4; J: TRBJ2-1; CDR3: CASSYRDRIYNEQFF
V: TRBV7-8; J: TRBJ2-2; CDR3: CASSLGTWISTGELFF
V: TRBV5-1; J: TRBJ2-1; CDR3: CASSLDRDNEQFF
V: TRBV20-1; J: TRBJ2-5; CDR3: CSAISGGGETQYF
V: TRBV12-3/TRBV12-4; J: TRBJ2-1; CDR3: CASSLRLADTVSYNEQFF
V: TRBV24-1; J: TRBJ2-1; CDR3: CATSDSRTSATYSEQFF
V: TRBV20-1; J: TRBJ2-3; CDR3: CSSQRGSTDTQYF
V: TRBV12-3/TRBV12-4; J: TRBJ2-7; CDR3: CASSLTGGVTYEQYF